These T cell receptor beta chains were read from a single sample in a study of T-cell memory formation after mild COVID-19. TCRdb reprocessed the 5' RACE reads via MiXCR and lists one record per CDR3 protein. Of 50,000 to 60,000 distinct CDR3 sequences listed, 25% to 35% were seen once; the top ten hold 35% to 45%. Material: PBMCs or a T cell subset sorted from them (not recorded which). These receptors were obtained from a man between 18 and 29 years old who had mild COVID-19 (a few samples of this study predate the infection). Cell type and time point are not known. Both conserved end residues are part of each CDR3. The D gene is left open where the match is weak.

TRBV7-9 | . | CASSVQGNTEAFF
TRBV3-1 | TRBD2 | CASSLSLAGGNIQYF
TRBV7-9 | TRBD1 | CASSRTGGAIHEQYF
TRBV7-9 | TRBD2 | CASSLGTSGGAYNEQFF
TRBV7-2 | TRBD1 | CASSSGQGADTQYF
TRBV11-2 | . | CASSLAGLLGGHTQYF
TRBV12-3/TRBV12-4 | . | CASSFSVDEQYF
TRBV7-8 | . | CASSFTGGNEQFF
TRBV18 | . | CASSPPGYNEQFF
TRBV7-3 | TRBD2 | CASSFGGDEQFF
TRBV11-2 | TRBD1 | CASRFRGPEDEQFF
TRBV5-4 | . | CASSLVGTGELFF
TRBV29-1 | . | CSVEIGMENTEAFF
TRBV6-6 | . | CASSNGGSDTQYF
TRBV5-1 | . | CASSFMRPTGELFF
TRBV14 | . | CASSQVPSLSYNEQFF
TRBV20-1 | . | CSARRAVGYEQYF
TRBV6-2/TRBV6-3 | . | CASAPDGSSYNEQFF
TRBV5-1 | . | CASSRLGGTNTDTQYF
TRBV7-8 | . | CASSLAAGPAGGYTF
TRBV7-2 | . | CASSLKGRSYNEQFF
TRBV12-3/TRBV12-4 | . | CASSRGVSWDTQYF
TRBV7-9 | . | CASSLRRASTDTQYF
TRBV4-3 | . | CASSLLRGVSYEQYF
TRBV19 | . | CASTSFRADYGYTF
TRBV4-3 | TRBD2 | CASSPGLVRDEQFF
TRBV12-3/TRBV12-4 | . | CASSWGSGSSYNEQFF
TRBV5-6 | TRBD1 | CASSPGQGYSPLHF